A selection of T cell receptor beta chains follows, all from one sample in a study of T cells in localized non-small cell lung cancer. TCRdb's table, derived via immunoSEQ multiplex PCR, lists solely in-frame clones and lacks some. The table lists some 11,000 clones, over 90% of them singletons. Sequenced here: peripheral blood, sampled before any cancer treatment. The receptors come from a male donor older than 55 with stage III lung adenocarcinoma. CDR3s include the opening cysteine and the closing phenylalanine or tryptophan. The order of the fields is V gene, D gene, clone size, J gene, CDR3 DNA, CDR3 protein. The D gene is left open where the match is weak. Expanded clones are given a class, and other clones once, few, many or no size at all.

TRBV5-1,TRBD2,.,TRBJ2-2,TGCGCCAGCAGCTTCCTAGCGGGAGGGCCCAGCACCGGGGAGCTGTTTTTT,CASSFLAGGPSTGELFF
TRBV18,.,.,TRBJ1-1,TGTGCCAGCTCACCACTACGGGTGAACACTGAAGCTTTCTTT,CASSPLRVNTEAFF
TRBV18,.,.,TRBJ2-1,TGTGCCAGCTCGGCGGACCAGCGAAATGAGCAGTTCTTC,CASSADQRNEQFF
TRBV4-3,.,once,TRBJ2-3,TGCGCCAGCAGCGCCCGGACTGGAAGCTACACAGATACGCAGTATTTT,CASSARTGSYTDTQYF
TRBV7-9,.,.,TRBJ2-1,TGTGCCAGCAGCTTAGATGAGCAGTTCTTC,CASSLDEQFF
TRBV4-2,.,.,TRBJ2-1,TGTGCCAGCAGCCAAGCCGAGGCACAGTTCTTC,CASSQAEAQFF
TRBV6-6,.,.,TRBJ1-4,TGTGCCAGCAGTTACGGTTCAGGGAATGAAAAACTGTTTTTT,CASSYGSGNEKLFF
TRBV6-6,.,.,TRBJ2-3,TGTGCCAGCAGTCTTCGGGGAGATACGCAGTATTTT,CASSLRGDTQYF
TRBV10-3,TRBD2,.,TRBJ2-1,TGTGCCATCAGAAGTAGCGGGAGGAGGGTTGAGCAGTTCTTC,CAIRSSGRRVEQFF
TRBV5-8,TRBD1,.,TRBJ1-5,TGTGCCAGCAGCCTGTTGGGGACAGGGGGCAATCAGCCCCAGCATTTT,CASSLLGTGGNQPQHF
TRBV5-1,TRBD1,.,TRBJ1-5,TGCGCCAGCAGCCAACAGGGGTATGGCAATCAGCCCCAGCATTTT,CASSQQGYGNQPQHF
TRBV5-6,.,.,TRBJ2-3,TGTGCCAGCAGCTTGAGAGGGCCAGATACGCAGTATTTT,CASSLRGPDTQYF
TRBV2,TRBD1,.,TRBJ2-4,TGTGCCAGCAGTGGGGACAGGGGGACCAAAAACATTCAGTACTTC,CASSGDRGTKNIQYF
TRBV4-1,.,.,TRBJ2-3,TGCGCCAGCAGCCAAGATCCCTCCGGTACGCAGTATTTT,CASSQDPSGTQYF
TRBV9,TRBD2,once,TRBJ2-6,TGTGCCAGGAGCTCGGGGGGGCTCCTGTTCTCTGGGGCCAACGTCCTGACTTTC,CARSSGGLLFSGANVLTF
TRBV4-2,TRBD2,.,TRBJ2-3,TGTGCCAGCAGCTACCTTAGCGGGAGGGAGGATACGCAGTATTTT,CASSYLSGREDTQYF
TRBV11-1,.,once,TRBJ2-7,TGTGCCAGCAGCTCAGATACAGGAGTTGGGGGCGAGCAGTACTTC,CASSSDTGVGGEQYF
TRBV5-6,.,.,TRBJ2-1,TGTGCCAGCAGCTCGACGGGGGTGGGTGGCAATGAGCAGTTCTTC,CASSSTGVGGNEQFF
TRBV7-2,TRBD1,.,TRBJ1-5,TGTGCCAGCAAAGCGGGGACAGGGGGAAATCAGCCCCAGCATTTT,CASKAGTGGNQPQHF
TRBV19,TRBD2,.,TRBJ2-1,TGTGCCAGTAGTGCACGACTAGCGGGAGTCGGGGCAGTGGGATCTGAGCAGTTCTTC,CASSARLAGVGAVGSEQFF
TRBV13,.,.,TRBJ2-1,TGTGCCAGCAGCTTAATTACTAGCTACAATGAGCAGTTCTTC,CASSLITSYNEQFF
TRBV7-3,.,.,TRBJ1-2,TGTGCCAGCAGCTCTGAACAGGGACTGGGCTACACCTTC,CASSSEQGLGYTF
TRBV29-1,.,.,TRBJ2-7,TGCAGCGTTGAGGGTCTGGGGTCCTACGAGCAGTACTTC,CSVEGLGSYEQYF
TRBV14,TRBD2,.,TRBJ2-2,TGTGCCAGCAGCCACCTTCCCGGGAGGTTCAACACCGGGGAGCTGTTTTTT,CASSHLPGRFNTGELFF
TRBV29-1,TRBD2,.,TRBJ2-1,TGCAGCGTTGGACTAGCGGGAGGGATTAACAATGAGCAGTTCTTC,CSVGLAGGINNEQFF
TRBV30,.,.,TRBJ2-2,TGTGCCTCTCCTAGCGCCGATAACACCGGGGAGCTGTTTTTT,CASPSADNTGELFF
TRBV4-2,TRBD1,.,TRBJ2-3,TGTGCCAGCAGCCTGACAGGGACAGGGCCAGATACGCAGTATTTT,CASSLTGTGPDTQYF
TRBV29-1,TRBD1,.,TRBJ1-1,TGCAGCGCCATACAGGGGGCGAACACTGAAGCTTTCTTT,CSAIQGANTEAFF
TRBV27,TRBD1,.,TRBJ2-2,TGTGCCAGCAGTTTGAGGGGGCGCGACACCGGGGAGCTGTTTTTT,CASSLRGRDTGELFF
TRBV28,.,.,TRBJ2-2,TGTGCCAGCAGTTCTCCGCGCGAGTACACCGGGGAGCTGTTTTTT,CASSSPREYTGELFF
TRBV7-2,.,.,TRBJ2-5,TGTGCCAGCAGCACAACGGGCCCCTCCCTTCAAGAGACCCAGTACTTC,CASSTTGPSLQETQYF
TRBV6-5,TRBD1,.,TRBJ1-1,TGTGCCAGCAGCCTGACAGGGAAAAAAGCTTTCTTT,CASSLTGKKAFF
TRBV10-1,TRBD2,.,TRBJ2-7,TGCGCCAGCAGTGAGAGTAGGCTAGCGGGAGTTTCCGAGCAGTACTTC,CASSESRLAGVSEQYF
TRBV29-1,.,.,TRBJ1-1,TGCAGCGTTGCTTGGACAGACACTGAAGCTTTCTTT,CSVAWTDTEAFF
TRBV5-1,TRBD1,.,TRBJ1-1,TGCGCCAGCAGCCGAGCAGGGGGCACTGAAGCTTTCTTT,CASSRAGGTEAFF
TRBV7-6,TRBD1,.,TRBJ2-5,TGTGCCAGCAGCGTCAAGCCACAGGGGGTTGCGACCCAGTACTTC,CASSVKPQGVATQYF
TRBV18,.,.,TRBJ1-1,TGTGCCAGCTCCCCAAGGACCGAGAACACTGAAGCTTTCTTT,CASSPRTENTEAFF
TRBV11-3,TRBD2,.,TRBJ2-5,TGTGCCAGCAGCTTAGAAGGGACTAGCGGGAGAGGAGAGACCCAGTACTTC,CASSLEGTSGRGETQYF
TRBV6-6,.,.,TRBJ2-5,TGTGCCAGCAGTTACGTGGGCAGGGAGACCCAGTACTTC,CASSYVGRETQYF
TRBV7-3,.,few,TRBJ1-1,TGTGCCAGCAGCTTATCAGGGAACACTGAAGCTTTCTTT,CASSLSGNTEAFF
TRBV18,TRBD1,once,TRBJ2-7,TGTGCCAGCTCACCATCTCGGGACAGGGTAAACGAGCAGTACTTC,CASSPSRDRVNEQYF
TRBV6-4,.,.,TRBJ2-1,TGTGCCAGCAGTGACACGGGGGAGGTCTACAATGAGCAGTTCTTC,CASSDTGEVYNEQFF
TRBV6-4,.,.,TRBJ2-1,TGTGCCAGCATATTTGGAGGGGGCCGCAATGAGCAGTTCTTC,CASIFGGGRNEQFF
TRBV2,TRBD1,.,TRBJ2-2,TGTGCCAGCAGGTCACAGGGGACGACCGGGGCGCTGTTTTTT,CASRSQGTTGALFF
TRBV5-6,TRBD1,.,TRBJ2-7,TGTGCCAGCAGCTTACGGACAGGGAGACACGAGCAGTACTTC,CASSLRTGRHEQYF
TRBV4-1,.,large,TRBJ2-5,TGCGCCAGCAGCCAAGAGGCCCCTAGCACGTACCAAGAGACCCAGTACTTC,CASSQEAPSTYQETQYF
TRBV21-1,.,.,TRBJ2-1,TGTGCCAGCAGCCCTTTAACGGGACCCTTCTACAATGAGCAGTTCTTC,CASSPLTGPFYNEQFF
TRBV29-1,.,.,TRBJ2-1,TGCAGCGTTGAAAGGGCTAGCCAAGGAGGTGAGCAGTTCTTC,CSVERASQGGEQFF
TRBV30,.,.,TRBJ2-4,TGTGCCTGGGCGCGAGGACCGGGGAACATTCAGTACTTC,CAWARGPGNIQYF
TRBV18,.,few,TRBJ2-5,TGTGCCAGCTCACCCGTAGGGGGGGCCGAAGGGAAGACCCAGTACTTC,CASSPVGGAEGKTQYF
TRBV5-1,.,.,TRBJ1-1,TGCGCCAGCAGTGGGCGACTGGGAACTGAAGCTTTCTTT,CASSGRLGTEAFF
TRBV5-6,TRBD1,.,TRBJ2-7,TGTGCCAGCAGCTCCCCGGACAGGGGGACATCCTACGAGCAGTACTTC,CASSSPDRGTSYEQYF
TRBV2,.,few,TRBJ2-5,TGTGCCAGCAGTGAAAGAACGGATTATCAAGAGACCCAGTACTTC,CASSERTDYQETQYF
TRBV6-1,.,.,TRBJ1-1,TGTGCCAGCAGTAGGACGTTCGACACTGAAGCTTTCTTT,CASSRTFDTEAFF
TRBV5-4,.,.,TRBJ2-7,TGTGCCAGCAGCCCGGGCAGCCACGAGCAGTACTTC,CASSPGSHEQYF
TRBV6-1,.,few,TRBJ1-4,TGTGCCAGCACCATGCGCGGCGCAACTAATGAAAAACTGTTTTTT,CASTMRGATNEKLFF
TRBV30,.,few,TRBJ1-1,TGTGCCTGGAGCAGCAGGGCCAACACTGAAGCTTTCTTT,CAWSSRANTEAFF
TRBV28,.,.,TRBJ2-3,TGTGCCAGCAGGGGGGGCGGGAAAAGCACAGATACGCAGTATTTT,CASRGGGKSTDTQYF
TRBV19,.,.,TRBJ2-1,TGTGCCAGTTCAGACCCTTTTGAGGACACATACGAGCAGTTCTTC,CASSDPFEDTYEQFF
TRBV28,.,.,TRBJ2-1,TGTGCCAGCACCGTACCAACTCCCGGAGGGCGGTACAATGAGCAGTTCTTC,CASTVPTPGGRYNEQFF